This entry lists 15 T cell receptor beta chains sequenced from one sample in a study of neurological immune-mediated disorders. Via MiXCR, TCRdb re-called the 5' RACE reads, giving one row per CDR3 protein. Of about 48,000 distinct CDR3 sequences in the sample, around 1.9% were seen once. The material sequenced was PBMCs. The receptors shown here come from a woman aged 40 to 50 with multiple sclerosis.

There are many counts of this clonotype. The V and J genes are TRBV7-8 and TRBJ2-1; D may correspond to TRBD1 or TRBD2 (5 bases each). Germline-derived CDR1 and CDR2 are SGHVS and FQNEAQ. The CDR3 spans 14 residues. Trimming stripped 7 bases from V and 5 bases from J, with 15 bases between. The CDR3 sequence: CASNHPGRDNEQFF. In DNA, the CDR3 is TGTGCCAGCAACCACCCGGGGCGGGACAATGAGCAGTTCTTC.

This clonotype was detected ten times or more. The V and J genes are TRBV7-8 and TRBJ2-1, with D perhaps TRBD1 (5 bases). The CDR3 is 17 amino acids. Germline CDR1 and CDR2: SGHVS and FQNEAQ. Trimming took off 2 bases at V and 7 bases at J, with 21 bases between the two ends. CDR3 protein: CASSLRAGRWVTNEQFF. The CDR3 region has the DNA TGTGCCAGCAGCTTAAGGGCAGGGCGGTGGGTTACGAATGAGCAGTTCTTC.

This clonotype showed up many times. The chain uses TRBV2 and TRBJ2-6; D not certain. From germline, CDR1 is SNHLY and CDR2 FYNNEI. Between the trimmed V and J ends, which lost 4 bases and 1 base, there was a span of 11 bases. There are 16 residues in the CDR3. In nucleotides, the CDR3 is TGTGCCAGCAGTGGGGCTGTTTCATCTGGGGCCAACGTCCTGACTTTC. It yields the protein CASSGAVSSGANVLTF. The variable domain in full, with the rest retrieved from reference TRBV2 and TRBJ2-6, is EPEVTQTPSHQVTQMGQEVILRCVPISNHLYFYWYRQILGQKVEFLVSFYNNEISEKSEIFDDQFSVERPDGSNFTLKIRSTKLEDSAMYFCASSGAVSSGANVLTFGAGSRLTVL.

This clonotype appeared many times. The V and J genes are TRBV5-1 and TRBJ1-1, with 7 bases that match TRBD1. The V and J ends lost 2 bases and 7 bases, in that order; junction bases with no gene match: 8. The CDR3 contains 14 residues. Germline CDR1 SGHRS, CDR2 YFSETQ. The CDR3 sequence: CASSLLQGINEAFF. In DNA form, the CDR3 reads TGCGCCAGCAGCTTACTACAGGGGATCAATGAAGCTTTCTTT.

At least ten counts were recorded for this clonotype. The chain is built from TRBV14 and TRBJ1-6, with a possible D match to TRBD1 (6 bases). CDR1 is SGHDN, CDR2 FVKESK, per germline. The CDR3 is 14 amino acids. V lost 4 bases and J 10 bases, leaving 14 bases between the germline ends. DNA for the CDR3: TGTGCCAGCAGCCCCCGTATCGGGGGCTCACCCCTCCACTTT. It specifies CASSPRIGGSPLHF.

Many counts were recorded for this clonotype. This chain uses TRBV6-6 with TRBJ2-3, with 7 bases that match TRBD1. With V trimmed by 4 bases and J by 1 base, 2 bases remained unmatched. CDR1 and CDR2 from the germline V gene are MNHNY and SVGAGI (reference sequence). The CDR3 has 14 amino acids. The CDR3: CASSSDRGTDTQYF. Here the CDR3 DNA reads TGTGCCAGCAGTTCTGACAGGGGCACAGATACGCAGTATTTT.

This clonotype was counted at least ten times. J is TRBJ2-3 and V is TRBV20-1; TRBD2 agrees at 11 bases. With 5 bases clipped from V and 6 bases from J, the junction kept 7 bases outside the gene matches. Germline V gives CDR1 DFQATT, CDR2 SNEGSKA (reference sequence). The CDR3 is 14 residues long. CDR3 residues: CSAPLAGGGDTQYF. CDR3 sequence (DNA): TGCAGTGCTCCTCTAGCGGGGGGCGGGGATACGCAGTATTTT.

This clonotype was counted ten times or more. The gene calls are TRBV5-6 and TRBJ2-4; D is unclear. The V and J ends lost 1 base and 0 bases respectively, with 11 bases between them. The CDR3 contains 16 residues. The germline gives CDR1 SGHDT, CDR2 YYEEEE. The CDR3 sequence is CASSLWAKLAKNIQYF. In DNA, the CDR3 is TGTGCCAGCAGCTTGTGGGCCAAGCTAGCCAAAAACATTCAGTACTTC.

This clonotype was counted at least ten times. CDR3 region: CASSYSSGNTIYF. The CDR3, as DNA: TGTGCCAGCAGTTACTCGTCTGGAAACACCATATATTTT. This chain uses TRBV6-2 or TRBV6-3 with TRBJ1-3; D unresolved. Trimming removed 0 bases at V and 1 base at J, with 1 base between. The CDR3 consists of 13 residues. Germline values: CDR1 MNHEY, CDR2 SVGEGT.

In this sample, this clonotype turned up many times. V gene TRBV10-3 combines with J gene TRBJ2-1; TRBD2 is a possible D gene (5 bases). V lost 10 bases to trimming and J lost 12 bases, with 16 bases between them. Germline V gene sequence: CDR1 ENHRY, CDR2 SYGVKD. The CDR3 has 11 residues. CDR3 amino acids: CATEVEGLQFF. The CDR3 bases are TGTGCCACCGAAGTCGAGGGCCTGCAGTTCTTC.

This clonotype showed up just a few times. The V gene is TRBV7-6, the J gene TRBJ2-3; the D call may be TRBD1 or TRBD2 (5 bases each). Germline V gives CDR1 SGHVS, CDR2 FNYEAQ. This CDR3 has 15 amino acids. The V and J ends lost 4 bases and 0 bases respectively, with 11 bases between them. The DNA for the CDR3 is TGTGCCAGCAGCTCGTCTGGGGGTAGCACAGATACGCAGTATTTT. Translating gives CASSSSGGSTDTQYF.

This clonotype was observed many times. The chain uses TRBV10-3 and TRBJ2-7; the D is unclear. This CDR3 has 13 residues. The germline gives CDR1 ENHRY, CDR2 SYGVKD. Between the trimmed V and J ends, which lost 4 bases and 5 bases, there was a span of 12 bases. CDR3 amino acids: CAISVEVANEQYF. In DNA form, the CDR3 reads TGTGCCATCAGTGTAGAGGTAGCCAACGAGCAGTACTTC.

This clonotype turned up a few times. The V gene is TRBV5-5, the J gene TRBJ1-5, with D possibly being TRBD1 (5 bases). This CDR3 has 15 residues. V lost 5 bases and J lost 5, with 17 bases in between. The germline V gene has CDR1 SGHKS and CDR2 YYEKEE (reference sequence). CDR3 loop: CASSFTGTAYQPQHF. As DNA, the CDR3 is TGTGCCAGCAGTTTTACCGGGACGGCTTATCAGCCCCAGCATTTT.

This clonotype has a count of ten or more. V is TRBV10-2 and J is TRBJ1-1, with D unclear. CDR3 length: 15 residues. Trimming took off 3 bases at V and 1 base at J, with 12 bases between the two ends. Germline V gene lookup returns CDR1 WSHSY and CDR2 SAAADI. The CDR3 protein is CASSDFRRRNTEAFF. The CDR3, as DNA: TGCGCCAGCAGTGATTTCCGACGGCGGAACACTGAAGCTTTCTTT.

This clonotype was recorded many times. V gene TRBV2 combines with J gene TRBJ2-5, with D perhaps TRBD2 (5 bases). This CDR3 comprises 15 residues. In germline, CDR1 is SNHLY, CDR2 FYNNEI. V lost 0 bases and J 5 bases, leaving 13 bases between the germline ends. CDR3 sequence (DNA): TGTGCCAGCAGTGAAGCAACGGGGTTGGAGGAGACCCAGTACTTC. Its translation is CASSEATGLEETQYF.